Listed below are T cell receptor beta chains from one sample, sequenced in a study of cytomegalovirus exposure and HLA in healthy donors. TCRdb keeps only in-frame clones here, not all; method: immunoSEQ multiplex PCR. The sample lists fewer than 200,000 clones; around 96% were seen once. Sequencing was done on a sample of PBMCs. Every receptor here comes from a woman in her late teens or twenties in good health and CMV-seronegative. CDR3s include the opening cysteine and the closing phenylalanine or tryptophan. A D gene is named only where the DNA matches it firmly. Not all rows give a size; the values are once, few, many and, for expanded clones, a class.

V: TRBV6-6; D: -; size: -; J: TRBJ1-4; CDR3: CASSYSRTVGEQKLFF; DNA: TGTGCCAGCAGTTACTCGAGGACAGTAGGGGAGCAAAAACTGTTTTTT
V: TRBV5-3; D: TRBD1; size: -; J: TRBJ1-2; CDR3: CARSLAGQVQIRVDYGYTF; DNA: TGTGCCAGAAGCTTGGCCGGACAGGTACAGATAAGGGTCGACTATGGCTACACCTTC
V: TRBV30; D: TRBD1; size: -; J: TRBJ1-6; CDR3: CAWGPGQGFSPLHF; DNA: TGTGCCTGGGGGCCGGGACAGGGTTTCTCACCCCTCCACTTT
V: TRBV7-3; D: -; size: -; J: TRBJ2-3; CDR3: CASRSRGDTQYF; DNA: TGTGCCAGCAGATCCCGAGGCGATACGCAGTATTTT
V: TRBV2; D: -; size: -; J: TRBJ1-5; CDR3: CASSGLGLADQPQHF; DNA: TGTGCCAGCAGTGGGTTGGGCCTTGCTGATCAGCCCCAGCATTTT
V: TRBV2; D: TRBD1; size: -; J: TRBJ1-4; CDR3: CASTRQGANEKLFF; DNA: TGTGCCAGCACAAGACAGGGGGCTAATGAAAAACTGTTTTTT
V: TRBV19; D: -; size: -; J: TRBJ2-7; CDR3: CASSTMGGSYEQYF; DNA: TGTGCCAGTAGTACTATGGGGGGCTCCTACGAGCAGTACTTC
V: TRBV25-1; D: TRBD1; size: -; J: TRBJ1-3; CDR3: CASSELQGAGNTIYF; DNA: TGTGCCAGCAGTGAATTACAGGGGGCTGGAAACACCATATATTTT
V: TRBV7-9; D: TRBD1; size: -; J: TRBJ1-1; CDR3: CASSLRQGGNTEAFF; DNA: TGTGCCAGCAGCTTACGACAGGGGGGGAACACTGAAGCTTTCTTT
V: TRBV6-5; D: TRBD1; size: -; J: TRBJ1-2; CDR3: CASRRFRGAYGYTF; DNA: TGTGCCAGCAGGAGGTTCAGGGGGGCCTATGGCTACACCTTC
V: TRBV6-1; D: TRBD1; size: -; J: TRBJ1-5; CDR3: CASSDRGQVQHF; DNA: TGTGCCAGCAGTGACCGAGGACAGGTCCAGCATTTT
V: TRBV5-1; D: -; size: -; J: TRBJ2-1; CDR3: CASSLQGNEQFF; DNA: TGCGCCAGCAGCTTACAGGGTAATGAGCAGTTCTTC
V: TRBV5-5; D: -; size: -; J: TRBJ2-7; CDR3: CASSLITGVLGEQYF; DNA: TGTGCCAGCAGCCTGATTACGGGGGTCCTGGGCGAGCAGTACTTC
V: TRBV19; D: TRBD1; size: -; J: TRBJ1-6; CDR3: CASSPRTGRSYNSPLHF; DNA: TGTGCCAGTAGTCCCCGGACAGGGCGGTCCTATAATTCACCCCTCCACTTT
V: TRBV11-2; D: -; size: few; J: TRBJ2-2; CDR3: CASSLDFGDLTGELFF; DNA: TGTGCCAGCAGCTTAGATTTTGGAGATCTTACCGGGGAGCTGTTTTTT
V: TRBV12-5; D: TRBD1; size: -; J: TRBJ1-1; CDR3: CASEPTGGGTEAFF; DNA: TGTGCTAGTGAACCGACAGGGGGTGGAACTGAAGCTTTCTTT
V: TRBV9; D: TRBD1; size: -; J: TRBJ2-1; CDR3: CASSVALGQGAGSYNEQFF; DNA: TGTGCCAGCAGCGTAGCTCTGGGACAGGGGGCCGGCTCCTACAATGAGCAGTTCTTC
V: TRBV5-1; D: TRBD1; size: -; J: TRBJ2-7; CDR3: CASSGKGQTYEQYF; DNA: TGCGCCAGCAGCGGAAAGGGACAGACTTACGAGCAGTACTTC
V: TRBV7-2; D: -; size: -; J: TRBJ2-6; CDR3: CASSQDRPSGANVLTF; DNA: TGTGCCAGCAGCCAGGACAGACCCTCTGGGGCCAACGTCCTGACTTTC
V: TRBV7-6; D: -; size: -; J: TRBJ1-5; CDR3: CASSLQQGPYQPQHF; DNA: TGTGCCAGCAGCCTACAACAGGGTCCCTATCAGCCCCAGCATTTT
V: TRBV7-8; D: -; size: once; J: TRBJ1-1; CDR3: CASSSNPGQLNTEAFF; DNA: TGTGCCAGCAGCTCTAACCCTGGACAGTTGAACACTGAAGCTTTCTTT
V: TRBV7-9; D: TRBD2; size: -; J: TRBJ2-5; CDR3: CASFSAWAGEQETQYF; DNA: TGTGCCAGCTTTTCCGCCTGGGCGGGGGAACAAGAGACCCAGTACTTC
V: TRBV27; D: TRBD1; size: -; J: TRBJ2-2; CDR3: CASSSQGAGTGELFF; DNA: TGTGCCAGCAGTTCACAGGGGGCAGGGACCGGGGAGCTGTTTTTT
V: TRBV7-9; D: -; size: -; J: TRBJ1-1; CDR3: CASSFTGAEAFF; DNA: TGTGCCAGCAGTTTCACGGGTGCTGAAGCTTTCTTT
V: TRBV30; D: TRBD2; size: -; J: TRBJ2-5; CDR3: CARGRERGGQETQYF; DNA: TGTGCCAGAGGTAGAGAGCGGGGGGGTCAAGAGACCCAGTACTTC
V: TRBV7-2; D: -; size: once; J: TRBJ2-7; CDR3: CASSLGAVAYEQYF; DNA: TGTGCCAGCAGCTTAGGAGCCGTCGCCTACGAGCAGTACTTC
V: TRBV29-1; D: TRBD1; size: -; J: TRBJ1-1; CDR3: CSVDLQGLEAFF; DNA: TGCAGCGTTGACCTACAGGGGCTTGAAGCTTTCTTT
V: TRBV7-9; D: TRBD2; size: once; J: TRBJ2-1; CDR3: CASSVGTSGYNEQFF; DNA: TGTGCCAGCAGCGTCGGGACTAGCGGCTACAATGAGCAGTTCTTC
V: TRBV20-1; D: -; size: -; J: TRBJ2-1; CDR3: CSALSRNEQFF; DNA: TGCAGTGCCTTAAGCAGGAATGAGCAGTTCTTC
V: TRBV29-1; D: TRBD2; size: -; J: TRBJ2-2; CDR3: CSVHTSGGGTGELFF; DNA: TGCAGCGTACACACTAGCGGGGGAGGCACCGGGGAGCTGTTTTTT
V: TRBV4-3; D: -; size: -; J: TRBJ1-5; CDR3: CASSQDGVDQPQHF; DNA: TGCGCCAGCAGCCAAGACGGAGTCGATCAGCCCCAGCATTTT
V: TRBV4-1; D: -; size: -; J: TRBJ1-5; CDR3: CASSQDISRGGQPQHF; DNA: TGCGCCAGCAGCCAAGATATCTCCCGGGGTGGTCAGCCCCAGCATTTT
V: TRBV10-1; D: -; size: -; J: TRBJ2-7; CDR3: CASSLCPLLPSYEQYF; DNA: TGCGCCAGCAGTTTATGTCCTTTGCTACCCTCCTACGAGCAGTACTTC
V: TRBV27; D: -; size: -; J: TRBJ2-7; CDR3: CASSLAGADYEQYF; DNA: TGTGCCAGCAGTTTAGCGGGGGCCGACTACGAGCAGTACTTC
V: TRBV27; D: TRBD1; size: -; J: TRBJ2-1; CDR3: CASSLSSGQVFNEQFF; DNA: TGTGCCAGCAGTTTATCTTCCGGACAGGTGTTCAATGAGCAGTTCTTC